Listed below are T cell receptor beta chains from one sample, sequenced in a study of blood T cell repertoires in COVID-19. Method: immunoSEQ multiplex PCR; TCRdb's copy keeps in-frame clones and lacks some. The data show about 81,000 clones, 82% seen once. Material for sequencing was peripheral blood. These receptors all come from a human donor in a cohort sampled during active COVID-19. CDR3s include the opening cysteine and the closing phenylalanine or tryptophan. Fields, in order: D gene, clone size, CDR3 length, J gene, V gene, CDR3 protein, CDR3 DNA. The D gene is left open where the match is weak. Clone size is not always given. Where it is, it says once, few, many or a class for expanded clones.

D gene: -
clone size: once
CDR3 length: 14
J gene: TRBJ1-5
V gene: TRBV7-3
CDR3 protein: CASSPKGGDQPQHF
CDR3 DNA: TGTGCCAGCAGCCCAAAGGGGGGGGACCAGCCCCAGCATTTT

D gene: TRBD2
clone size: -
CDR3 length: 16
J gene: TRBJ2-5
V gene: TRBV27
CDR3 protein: CASSFRLAGLQETQYF
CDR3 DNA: TGTGCCAGCAGTTTCCGACTAGCGGGGCTCCAAGAGACCCAGTACTTC

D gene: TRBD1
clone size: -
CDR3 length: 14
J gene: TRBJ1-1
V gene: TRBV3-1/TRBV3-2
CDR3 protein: CASSLQGADTEAFF
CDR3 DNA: TGTGCCAGCAGCCTACAGGGGGCTGACACTGAAGCTTTCTTT

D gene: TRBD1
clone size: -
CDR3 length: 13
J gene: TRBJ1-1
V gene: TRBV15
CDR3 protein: CATSLTGRTEAFF
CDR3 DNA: TGTGCCACCAGCTTGACAGGGAGGACTGAAGCTTTCTTT

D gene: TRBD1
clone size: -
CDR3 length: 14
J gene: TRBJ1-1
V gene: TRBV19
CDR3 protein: CASSPGQLNTEAFF
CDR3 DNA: TGTGCCAGTAGTCCGGGACAGCTGAACACTGAAGCTTTCTTT

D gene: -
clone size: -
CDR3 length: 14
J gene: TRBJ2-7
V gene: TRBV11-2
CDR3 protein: CASSLRQGPYEQYF
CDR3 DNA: TGTGCCAGCAGCTTGCGGCAGGGTCCCTACGAGCAGTACTTC

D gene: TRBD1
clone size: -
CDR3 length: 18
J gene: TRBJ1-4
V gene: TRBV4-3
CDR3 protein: CASSQDLRKGQAEGKTVF
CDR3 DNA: TGCGCCAGCAGCCAAGATCTTCGAAAGGGACAGGCTGAGGGAAAAACTGTTTTT

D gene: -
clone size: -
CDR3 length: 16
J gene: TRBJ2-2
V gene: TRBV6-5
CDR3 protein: CASSYSRTAVTGELFF
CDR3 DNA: TGTGCCAGCAGTTACTCGAGGACAGCAGTTACCGGGGAGCTGTTTTTT

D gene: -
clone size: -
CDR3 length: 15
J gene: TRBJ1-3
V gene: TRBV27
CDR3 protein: CASSVLGGSGNTIYF
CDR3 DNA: TGTGCCAGCAGTGTTCTCGGGGGGTCTGGAAACACCATATATTTT

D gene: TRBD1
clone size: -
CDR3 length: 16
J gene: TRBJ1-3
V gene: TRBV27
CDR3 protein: CASSSGQGVFGNTIYF
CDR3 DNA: TGTGCCAGCAGTTCAGGACAGGGGGTGTTTGGAAACACCATATATTTT

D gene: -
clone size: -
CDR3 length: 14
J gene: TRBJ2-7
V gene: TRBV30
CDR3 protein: CAWMFQGKFYEQYF
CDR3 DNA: TGTGCCTGGATGTTCCAGGGGAAATTCTACGAGCAGTACTTC

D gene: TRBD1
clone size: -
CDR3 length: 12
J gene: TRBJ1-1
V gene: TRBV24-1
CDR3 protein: CATSDFRGRAFF
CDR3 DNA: TGTGCCACCAGTGATTTTAGGGGGCGGGCTTTCTTT

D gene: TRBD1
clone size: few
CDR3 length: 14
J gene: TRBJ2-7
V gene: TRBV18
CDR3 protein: CASSPAGTGAEQYF
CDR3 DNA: TGTGCCAGCTCACCAGCTGGGACAGGGGCCGAGCAGTACTTC

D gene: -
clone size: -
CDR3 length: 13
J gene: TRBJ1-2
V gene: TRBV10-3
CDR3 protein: CAISESQADGYTF
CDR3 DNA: TGTGCCATCAGTGAGTCTCAGGCAGATGGCTACACCTTC

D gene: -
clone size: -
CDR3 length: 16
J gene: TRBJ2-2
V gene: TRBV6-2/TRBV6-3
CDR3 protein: CASSYSRRTNTGELFF
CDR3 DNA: TGTGCCAGCAGTTACTCGAGGCGTACGAACACCGGGGAGCTGTTTTTT

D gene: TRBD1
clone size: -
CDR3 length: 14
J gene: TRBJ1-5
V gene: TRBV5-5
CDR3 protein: CASSFKTGMEPQHF
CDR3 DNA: TGTGCCAGCAGCTTCAAGACAGGGATGGAGCCCCAGCATTTT

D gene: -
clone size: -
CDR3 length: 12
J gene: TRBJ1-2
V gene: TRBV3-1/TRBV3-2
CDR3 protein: CATTGSNYGYTF
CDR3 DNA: TGTGCCACTACAGGGTCTAACTATGGCTACACCTTC

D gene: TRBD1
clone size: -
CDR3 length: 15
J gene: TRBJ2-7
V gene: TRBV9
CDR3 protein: CASSVTGTGANEQYF
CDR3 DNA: TGTGCCAGCAGCGTCACCGGGACAGGTGCTAACGAGCAGTACTTC

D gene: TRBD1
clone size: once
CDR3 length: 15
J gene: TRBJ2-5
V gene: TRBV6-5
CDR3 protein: CASRKAGTGDETQYF
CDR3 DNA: TGTGCCAGCAGGAAGGCCGGGACAGGGGACGAGACCCAGTACTTC

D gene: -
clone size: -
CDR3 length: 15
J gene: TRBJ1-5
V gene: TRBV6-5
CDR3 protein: CASSRKTGSNQPQHF
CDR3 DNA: TGTGCCAGCAGCCGTAAAACAGGGAGCAATCAGCCCCAGCATTTT

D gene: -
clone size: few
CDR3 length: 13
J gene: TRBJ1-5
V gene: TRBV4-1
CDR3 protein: CASSQDRGQPQHF
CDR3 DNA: TGCGCCAGCAGCCAAGATCGGGGTCAGCCCCAGCATTTT

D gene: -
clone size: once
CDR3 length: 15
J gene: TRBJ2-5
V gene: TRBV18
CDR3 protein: CASSPTSTSQETQYF
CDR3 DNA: TGTGCCAGCTCTCCCACTAGCACCTCGCAAGAGACCCAGTACTTC

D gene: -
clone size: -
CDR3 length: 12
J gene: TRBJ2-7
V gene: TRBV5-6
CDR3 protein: CASSLGRYEQYF
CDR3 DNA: TGTGCCAGCAGCTTGGGCAGATACGAGCAGTACTTC

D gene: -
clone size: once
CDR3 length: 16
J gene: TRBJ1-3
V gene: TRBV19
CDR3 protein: CASSIANRVSGNTIYF
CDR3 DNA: TGTGCCAGTAGTATAGCCAACAGGGTGTCTGGAAACACCATATATTTT

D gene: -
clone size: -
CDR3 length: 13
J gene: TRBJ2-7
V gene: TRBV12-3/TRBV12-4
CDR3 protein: CASRENRDHEQYF
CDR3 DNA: TGTGCCAGCAGAGAAAACAGGGACCACGAGCAGTACTTC

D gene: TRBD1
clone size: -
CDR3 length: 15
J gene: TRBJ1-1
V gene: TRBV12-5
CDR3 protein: CASGPPGGGDTEAFF
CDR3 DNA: TGTGCTAGTGGTCCCCCAGGGGGCGGAGACACTGAAGCTTTCTTT

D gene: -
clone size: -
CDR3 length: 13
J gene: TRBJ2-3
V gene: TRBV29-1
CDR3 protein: CSVELSGPDTQYF
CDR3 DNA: TGCAGCGTTGAACTGTCAGGCCCAGATACGCAGTATTTT

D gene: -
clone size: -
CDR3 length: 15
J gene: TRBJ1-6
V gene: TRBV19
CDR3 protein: CASSIRVAYNSPLHF
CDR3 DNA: TGTGCCAGTAGTATCAGGGTGGCATATAATTCACCCCTCCACTTT

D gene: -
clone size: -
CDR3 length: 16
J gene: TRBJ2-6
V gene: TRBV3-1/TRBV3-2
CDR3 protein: CASSRQTGYGANVLTF
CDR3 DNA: TGTGCCAGCAGCCGTCAAACGGGTTATGGGGCCAACGTCCTGACTTTC

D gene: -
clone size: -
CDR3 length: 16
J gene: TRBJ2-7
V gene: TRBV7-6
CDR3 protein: CASSGKEDVSSYEQYF
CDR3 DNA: TGTGCCAGCAGCGGAAAGGAGGACGTAAGCTCCTACGAGCAGTACTTC

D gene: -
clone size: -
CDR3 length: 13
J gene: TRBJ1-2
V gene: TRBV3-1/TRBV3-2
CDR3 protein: CASSESSMDGYTF
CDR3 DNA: TGTGCCAGCAGCGAATCGAGTATGGATGGCTACACCTTC

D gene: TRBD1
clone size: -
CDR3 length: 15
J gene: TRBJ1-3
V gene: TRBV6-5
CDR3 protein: CASRSTDRVRDTIYF
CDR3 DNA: TGTGCCAGCAGATCCACGGACAGGGTCCGGGACACCATATATTTT

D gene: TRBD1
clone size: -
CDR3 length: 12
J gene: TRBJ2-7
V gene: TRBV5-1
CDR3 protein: CASSTGTVEQYF
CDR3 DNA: TGCGCCAGCAGCACCGGGACAGTCGAGCAGTACTTC

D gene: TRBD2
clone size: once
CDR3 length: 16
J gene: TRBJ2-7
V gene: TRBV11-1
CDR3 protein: CASSLARGGGAYEQYF
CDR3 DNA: TGTGCCAGCAGCTTAGCGCGAGGCGGGGGGGCCTACGAGCAGTACTTC

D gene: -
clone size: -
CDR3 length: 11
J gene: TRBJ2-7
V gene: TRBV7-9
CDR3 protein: CASSPGYEQYF
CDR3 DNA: TGTGCCAGCAGCCCCGGCTACGAGCAGTACTTC

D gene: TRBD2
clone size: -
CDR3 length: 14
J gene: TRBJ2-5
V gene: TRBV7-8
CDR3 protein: CASRVRGTQETQYF
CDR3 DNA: TGTGCCAGCAGGGTGCGGGGGACGCAAGAGACCCAGTACTTC

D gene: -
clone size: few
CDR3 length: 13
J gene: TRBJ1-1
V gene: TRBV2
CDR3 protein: CASSEPGYTEAFF
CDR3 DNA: TGTGCCAGCAGTGAGCCGGGGTACACTGAAGCTTTCTTT

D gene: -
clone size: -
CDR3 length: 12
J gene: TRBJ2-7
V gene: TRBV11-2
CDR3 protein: CASSQQGYEQYF
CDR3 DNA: TGTGCCAGCAGCCAACAGGGCTACGAGCAGTACTTC

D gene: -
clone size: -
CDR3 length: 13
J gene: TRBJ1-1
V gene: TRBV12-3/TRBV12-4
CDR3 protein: CASSLVPPGYTFF
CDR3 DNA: TGTGCCAGCAGTTTAGTCCCCCCAGGCTATACTTTCTTT

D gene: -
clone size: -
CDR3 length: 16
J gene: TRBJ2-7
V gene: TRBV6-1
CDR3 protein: CASSESFGTYSYEQYF
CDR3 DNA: TGTGCCAGCAGTGAGAGTTTTGGGACTTACTCCTACGAGCAGTACTTC

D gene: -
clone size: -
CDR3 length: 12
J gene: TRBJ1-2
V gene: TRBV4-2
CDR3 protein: CASRTRSESYTF
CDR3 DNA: TGTGCCAGCAGAACACGGAGTGAAAGCTACACCTTC

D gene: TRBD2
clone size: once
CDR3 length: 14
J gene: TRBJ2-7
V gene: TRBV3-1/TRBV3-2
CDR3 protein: CASSQLSGGGEQYF
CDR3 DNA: TGTGCCAGCAGCCAATTGAGCGGGGGGGGCGAGCAGTACTTC

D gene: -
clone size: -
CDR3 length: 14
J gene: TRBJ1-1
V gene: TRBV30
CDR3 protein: CAQGQGLQFTEAFF
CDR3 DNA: TGTGCCCAAGGGCAGGGACTCCAATTCACTGAAGCTTTCTTT

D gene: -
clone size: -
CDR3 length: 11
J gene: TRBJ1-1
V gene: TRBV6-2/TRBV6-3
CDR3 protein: CASSLSTEAFF
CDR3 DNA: TGTGCCAGCAGTCTAAGCACTGAAGCTTTCTTT

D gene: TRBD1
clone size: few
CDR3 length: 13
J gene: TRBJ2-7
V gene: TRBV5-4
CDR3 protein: CAGSTGTAYEQYF
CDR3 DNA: TGTGCCGGTTCCACCGGGACAGCCTACGAGCAGTACTTC

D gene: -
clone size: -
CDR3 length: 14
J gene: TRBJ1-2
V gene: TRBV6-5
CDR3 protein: CASQRGGQAHGYTF
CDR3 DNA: TGTGCCAGCCAGAGGGGGGGCCAGGCGCATGGCTACACCTTC

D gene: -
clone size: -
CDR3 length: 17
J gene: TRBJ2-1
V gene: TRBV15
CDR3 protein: CATSRDQAVVVGNEQFF
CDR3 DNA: TGTGCCACCAGCAGAGATCAGGCTGTGGTGGTGGGCAATGAGCAGTTCTTC

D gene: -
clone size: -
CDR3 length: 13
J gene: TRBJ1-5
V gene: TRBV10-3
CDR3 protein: CAISEQGRQPQHF
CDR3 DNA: TGTGCCATCAGTGAACAGGGTCGTCAGCCCCAGCATTTT